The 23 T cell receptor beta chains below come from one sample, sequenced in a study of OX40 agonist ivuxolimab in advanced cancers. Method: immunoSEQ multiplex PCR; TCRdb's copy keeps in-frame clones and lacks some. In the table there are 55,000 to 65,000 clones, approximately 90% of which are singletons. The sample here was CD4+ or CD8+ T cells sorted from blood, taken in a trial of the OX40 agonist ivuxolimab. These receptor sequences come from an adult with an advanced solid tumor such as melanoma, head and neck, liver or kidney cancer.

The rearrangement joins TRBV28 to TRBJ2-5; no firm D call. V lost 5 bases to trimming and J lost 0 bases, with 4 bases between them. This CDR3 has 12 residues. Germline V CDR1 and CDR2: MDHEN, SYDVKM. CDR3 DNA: TGTGCCAGCAGTCCCAACCAAGAGACCCAGTACTTC. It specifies CASSPNQETQYF.

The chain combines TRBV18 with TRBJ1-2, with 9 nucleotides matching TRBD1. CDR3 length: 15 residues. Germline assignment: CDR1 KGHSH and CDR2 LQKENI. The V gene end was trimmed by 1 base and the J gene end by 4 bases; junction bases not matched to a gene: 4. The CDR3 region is CASSPRGTGPYGYTF. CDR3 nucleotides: TGTGCCAGCTCACCACGGGGGACAGGGCCCTATGGCTACACCTTC.

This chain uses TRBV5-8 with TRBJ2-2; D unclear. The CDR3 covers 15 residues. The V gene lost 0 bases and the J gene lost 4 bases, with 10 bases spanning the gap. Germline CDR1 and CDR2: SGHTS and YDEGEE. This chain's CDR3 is CASSLEGRSTGELFF. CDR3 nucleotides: TGTGCCAGCAGCTTGGAGGGCAGGTCCACCGGGGAGCTGTTTTTT.

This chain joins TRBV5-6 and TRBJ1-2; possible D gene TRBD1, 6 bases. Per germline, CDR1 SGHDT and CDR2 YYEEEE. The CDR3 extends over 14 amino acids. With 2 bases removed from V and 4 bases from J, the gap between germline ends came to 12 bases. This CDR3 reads CASSLRTVVYGYTF. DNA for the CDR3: TGTGCCAGCAGCTTAAGGACAGTAGTCTATGGCTACACCTTC.

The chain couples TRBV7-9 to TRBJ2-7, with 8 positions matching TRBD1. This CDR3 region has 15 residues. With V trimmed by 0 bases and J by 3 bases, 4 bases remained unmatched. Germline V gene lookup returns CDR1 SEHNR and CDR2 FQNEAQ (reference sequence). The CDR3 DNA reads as TGTGCCAGCAGCTTAGCGCAGGGGGCGAGCTACGAGCAGTACTTC. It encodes CASSLAQGASYEQYF.

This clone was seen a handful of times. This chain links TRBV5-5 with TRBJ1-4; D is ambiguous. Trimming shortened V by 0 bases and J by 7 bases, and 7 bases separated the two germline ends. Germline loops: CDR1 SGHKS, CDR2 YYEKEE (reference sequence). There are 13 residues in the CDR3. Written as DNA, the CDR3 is TGTGCCAGCAGCTTGGGGGCGGTTGAAAAACTGTTTTTT. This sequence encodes CASSLGAVEKLFF.

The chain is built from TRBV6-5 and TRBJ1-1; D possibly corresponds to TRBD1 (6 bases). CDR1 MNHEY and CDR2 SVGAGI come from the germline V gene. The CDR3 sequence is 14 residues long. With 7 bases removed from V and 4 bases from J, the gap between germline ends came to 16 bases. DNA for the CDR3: TGTGCCAGCACCCAACAGGGACTGATCACTGAAGCTTTCTTT. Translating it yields CASTQQGLITEAFF.

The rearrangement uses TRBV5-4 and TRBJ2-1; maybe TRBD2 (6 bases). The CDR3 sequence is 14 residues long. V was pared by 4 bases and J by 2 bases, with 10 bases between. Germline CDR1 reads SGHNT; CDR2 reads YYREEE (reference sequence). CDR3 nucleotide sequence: TGTGCCAGCAGCCTAGGAGGGGCCTACAATGAGCAGTTCTTC. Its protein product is CASSLGGAYNEQFF.

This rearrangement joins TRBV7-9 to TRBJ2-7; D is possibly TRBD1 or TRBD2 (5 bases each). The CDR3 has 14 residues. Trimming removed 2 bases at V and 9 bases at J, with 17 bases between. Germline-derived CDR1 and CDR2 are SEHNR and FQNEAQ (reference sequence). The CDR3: CASSLRDGAAWQYF. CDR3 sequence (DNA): TGTGCCAGCAGCTTACGGGACGGCGCGGCCTGGCAGTACTTC.

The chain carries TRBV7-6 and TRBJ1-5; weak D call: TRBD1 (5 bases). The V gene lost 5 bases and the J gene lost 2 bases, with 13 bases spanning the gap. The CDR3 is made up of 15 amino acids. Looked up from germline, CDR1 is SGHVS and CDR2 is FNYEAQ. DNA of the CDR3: TGTGCCAGCAGCCCCAATAGGGGAGGCAATCAGCCCCAGCATTTT. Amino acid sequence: CASSPNRGGNQPQHF.

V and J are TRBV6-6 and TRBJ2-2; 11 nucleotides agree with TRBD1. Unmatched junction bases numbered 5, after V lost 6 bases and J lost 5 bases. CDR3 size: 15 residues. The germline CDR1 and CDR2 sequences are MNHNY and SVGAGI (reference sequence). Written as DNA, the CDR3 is TGTGCCAGCAGCCCGGACAGGGGGCGAACCGGGGAGCTGTTTTTT. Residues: CASSPDRGRTGELFF.

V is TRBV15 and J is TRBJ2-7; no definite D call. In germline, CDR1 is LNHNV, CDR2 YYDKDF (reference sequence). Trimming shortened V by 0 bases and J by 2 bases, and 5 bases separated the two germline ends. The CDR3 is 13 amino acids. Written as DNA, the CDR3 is TGTGCCACCAGCAGAGATGCCACCTACGAGCAGTACTTC. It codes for CATSRDATYEQYF.

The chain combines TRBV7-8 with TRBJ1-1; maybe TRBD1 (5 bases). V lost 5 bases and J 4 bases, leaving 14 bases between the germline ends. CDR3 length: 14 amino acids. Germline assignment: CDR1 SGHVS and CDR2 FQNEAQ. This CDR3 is CASSVTGGVTEAFF. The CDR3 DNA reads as TGTGCCAGCAGCGTAACGGGGGGGGTCACTGAAGCTTTCTTT.

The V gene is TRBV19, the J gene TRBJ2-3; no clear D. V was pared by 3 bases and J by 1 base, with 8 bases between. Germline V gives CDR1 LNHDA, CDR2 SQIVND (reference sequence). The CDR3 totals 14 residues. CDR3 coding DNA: TGTGCCAGTAGTATTGCCCTGGGCACAGATACGCAGTATTTT. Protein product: CASSIALGTDTQYF.

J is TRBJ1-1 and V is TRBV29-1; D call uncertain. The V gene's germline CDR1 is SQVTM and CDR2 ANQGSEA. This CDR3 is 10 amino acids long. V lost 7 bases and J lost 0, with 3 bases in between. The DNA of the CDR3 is TGCAGCGGGGTGAACACTGAAGCTTTCTTT. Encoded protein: CSGVNTEAFF.

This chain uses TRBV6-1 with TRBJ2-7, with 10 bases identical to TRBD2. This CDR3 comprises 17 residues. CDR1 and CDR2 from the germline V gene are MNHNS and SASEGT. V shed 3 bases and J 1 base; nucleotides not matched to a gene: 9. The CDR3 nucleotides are TGTGCCAGCAGTGACGTTCTGGGACTAGCGTTTTCCTACGAGCAGTACTTC. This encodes CASSDVLGLAFSYEQYF.

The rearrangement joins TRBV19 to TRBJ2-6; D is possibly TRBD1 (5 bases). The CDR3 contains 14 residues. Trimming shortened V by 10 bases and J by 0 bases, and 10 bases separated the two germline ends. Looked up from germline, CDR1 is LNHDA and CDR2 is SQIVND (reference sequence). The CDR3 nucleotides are TGTGCCACCGCAGGGTACTCTGGGGCCAACGTCCTGACTTTC. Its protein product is CATAGYSGANVLTF.

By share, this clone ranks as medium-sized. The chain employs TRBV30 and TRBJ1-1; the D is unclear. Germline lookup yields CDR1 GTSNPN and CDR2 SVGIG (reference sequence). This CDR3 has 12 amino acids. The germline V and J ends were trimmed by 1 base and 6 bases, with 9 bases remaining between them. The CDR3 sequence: CAWSASGSEAFF. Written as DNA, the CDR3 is TGTGCCTGGAGTGCTTCCGGGTCTGAAGCTTTCTTT.

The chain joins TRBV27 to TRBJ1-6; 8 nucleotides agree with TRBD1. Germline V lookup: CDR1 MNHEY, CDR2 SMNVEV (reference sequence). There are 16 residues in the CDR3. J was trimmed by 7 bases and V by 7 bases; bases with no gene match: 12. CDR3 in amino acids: CASKYAQRTGNSPLHF. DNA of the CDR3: TGTGCCAGCAAGTATGCCCAGAGGACAGGGAATTCACCCCTCCACTTT.

This CDR3 reads CASSLAADRFPYGYTF. CDR3 DNA: TGCGCCAGCAGCTTGGCCGCGGACAGATTTCCCTATGGCTACACCTTC. This rearrangement joins TRBV5-1 to TRBJ1-2; the D gene is possibly TRBD1 (6 bases). Germline lookup yields CDR1 SGHRS and CDR2 YFSETQ. This CDR3 spans 16 amino acids. The V gene lost 0 bases and the J gene lost 4 bases, with 16 bases spanning the gap.

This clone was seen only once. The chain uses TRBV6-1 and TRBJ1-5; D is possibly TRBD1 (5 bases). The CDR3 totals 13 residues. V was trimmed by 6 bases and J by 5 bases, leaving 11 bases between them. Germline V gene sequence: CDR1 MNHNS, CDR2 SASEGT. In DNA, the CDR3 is TGTGCCAGCAGCCGGGACTTTGATCAGCCCCAGCATTTT. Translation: CASSRDFDQPQHF.

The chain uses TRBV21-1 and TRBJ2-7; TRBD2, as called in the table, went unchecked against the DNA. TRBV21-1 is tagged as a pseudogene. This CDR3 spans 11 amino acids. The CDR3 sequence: CASSSLYEQYF. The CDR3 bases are TGTGCCAGCAGCTCCTTATACGAGCAGTACTTC.

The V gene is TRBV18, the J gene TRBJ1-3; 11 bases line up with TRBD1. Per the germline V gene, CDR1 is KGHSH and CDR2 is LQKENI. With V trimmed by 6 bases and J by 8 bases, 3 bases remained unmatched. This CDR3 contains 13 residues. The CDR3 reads CASSGQGADTIYF. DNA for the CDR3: TGTGCCAGCTCCGGACAGGGGGCAGACACCATATATTTT.